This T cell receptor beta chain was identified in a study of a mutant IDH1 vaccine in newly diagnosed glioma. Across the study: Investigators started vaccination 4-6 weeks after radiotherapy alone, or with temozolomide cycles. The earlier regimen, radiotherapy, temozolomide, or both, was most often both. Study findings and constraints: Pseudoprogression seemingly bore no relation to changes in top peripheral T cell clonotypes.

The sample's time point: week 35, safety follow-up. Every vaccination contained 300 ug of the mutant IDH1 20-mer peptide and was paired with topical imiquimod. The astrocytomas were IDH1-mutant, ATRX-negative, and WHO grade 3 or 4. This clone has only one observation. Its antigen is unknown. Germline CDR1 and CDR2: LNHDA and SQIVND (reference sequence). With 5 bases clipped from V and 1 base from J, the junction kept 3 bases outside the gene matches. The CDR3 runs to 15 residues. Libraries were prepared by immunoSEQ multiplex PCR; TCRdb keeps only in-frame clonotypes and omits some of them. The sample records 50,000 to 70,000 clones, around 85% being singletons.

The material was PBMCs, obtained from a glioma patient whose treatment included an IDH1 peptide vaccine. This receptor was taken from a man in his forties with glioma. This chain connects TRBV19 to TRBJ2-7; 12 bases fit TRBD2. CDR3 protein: CASSQLAGGSYEQYF. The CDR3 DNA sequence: TGTGCCAGTAGTCAGCTAGCGGGAGGGTCCTACGAGCAGTACTTC.